This T cell receptor beta chain stems from a study of T cells in Graves' hyperthyroidism and ophthalmopathy. With V trimmed by 6 bases and J by 0 bases, 5 bases remained unmatched. The CDR3 has 15 amino acids. Germline V CDR1 and CDR2: MDHEN, SYDVKM. It was RNA transcripts that yielded the amplified TCR beta CDR3 regions. HTBI primers were used for first-round RT-PCR of the TCR CDR3. TCRdb reprocessed the multiplex PCR reads with MiXCR, giving one entry per CDR3 protein. The data hold 370,000 or so distinct CDR3 sequences, with 20% to 25% observed a single time. This clonotype appeared many times. This clonotype was sampled from a man aged 45-60 years with Graves' hyperthyroidism. Sequenced sample: blood. This sequence joins TRBV28 and TRBJ2-5; 9 positions match TRBD2. CDR3 region: CASRPTSGDQETQYF. The DNA for the CDR3 is TGTGCCAGCAGGCCGACTAGCGGAGACCAAGAGACCCAGTACTTC. The full variable domain, completed using reference TRBV28 and TRBJ2-5, is DVKVTQSSRYLVKRTGEKVFLECVQDMDHENMFWYRQDPGLGLRLIYFSYDVKMKEKGDIPEGYSVSREKKERFSLILESASTNQTSMYLCASRPTSGDQETQYFGPGTRLLVL.